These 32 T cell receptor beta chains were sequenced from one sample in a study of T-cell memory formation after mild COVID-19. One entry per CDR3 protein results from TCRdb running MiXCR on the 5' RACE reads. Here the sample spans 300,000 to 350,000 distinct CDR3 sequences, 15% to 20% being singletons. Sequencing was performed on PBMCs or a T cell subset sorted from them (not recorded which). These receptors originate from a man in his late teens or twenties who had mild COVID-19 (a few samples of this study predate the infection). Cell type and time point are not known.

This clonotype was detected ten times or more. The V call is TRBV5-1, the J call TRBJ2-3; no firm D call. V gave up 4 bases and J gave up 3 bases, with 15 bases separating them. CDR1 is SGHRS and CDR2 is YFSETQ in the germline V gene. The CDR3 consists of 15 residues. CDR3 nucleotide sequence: TGCGCCAGCAGCACCACCCCGACCCTAACAGATACGCAGTATTTT. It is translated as CASSTTPTLTDTQYF.

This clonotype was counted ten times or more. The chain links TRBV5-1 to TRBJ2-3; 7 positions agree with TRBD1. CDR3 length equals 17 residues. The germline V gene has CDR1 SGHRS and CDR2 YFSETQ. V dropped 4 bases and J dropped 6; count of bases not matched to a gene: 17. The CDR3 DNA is TGCGCCAGCAGCCCGGGACAGTTAAAGTCCCTGAGGGATACGCAGTATTTT. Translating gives CASSPGQLKSLRDTQYF.

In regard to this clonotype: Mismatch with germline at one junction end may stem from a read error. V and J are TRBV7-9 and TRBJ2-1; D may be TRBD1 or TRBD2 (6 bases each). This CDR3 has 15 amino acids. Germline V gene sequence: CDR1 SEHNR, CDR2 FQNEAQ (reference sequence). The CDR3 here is CASSGGTRRNNEKFF. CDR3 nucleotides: TGTGCCAGCAGCGGGGGGACACGTCGGAACAATGAGAAGTTCTTC.

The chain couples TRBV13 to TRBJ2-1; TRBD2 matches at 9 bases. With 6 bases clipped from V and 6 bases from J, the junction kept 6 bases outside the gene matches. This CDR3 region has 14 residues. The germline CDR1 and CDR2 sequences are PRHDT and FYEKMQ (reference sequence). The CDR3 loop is CASRVRGGRNEQFF. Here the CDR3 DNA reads TGTGCCAGCAGAGTGCGGGGGGGCCGCAATGAGCAGTTCTTC.

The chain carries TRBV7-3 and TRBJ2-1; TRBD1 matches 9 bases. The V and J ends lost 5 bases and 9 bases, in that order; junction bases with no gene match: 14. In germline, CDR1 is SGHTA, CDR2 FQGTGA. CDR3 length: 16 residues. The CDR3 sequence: CASSRQRTGEMVEQFF. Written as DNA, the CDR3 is TGTGCCAGCAGCCGCCAACGGACAGGGGAGATGGTTGAGCAGTTCTTC.

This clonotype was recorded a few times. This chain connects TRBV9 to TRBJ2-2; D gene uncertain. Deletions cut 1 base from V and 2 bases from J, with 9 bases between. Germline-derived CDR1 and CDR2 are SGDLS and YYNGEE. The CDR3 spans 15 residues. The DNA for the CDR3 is TGTGCCAGCAGCGTAAGAACTGCCAACACCGGGGAGCTGTTTTTT. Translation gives CASSVRTANTGELFF. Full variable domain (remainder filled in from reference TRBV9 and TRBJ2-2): DSGVTQTPKHLITATGQRVTLRCSPRSGDLSVYWYQQSLDQGLQFLIQYYNGEERAKGNILERFSAQQFPDLHSELNLSSLELGDSALYFCASSVRTANTGELFFGEGSRLTVL.

The CDR3 protein is CASSQGGTGGYYGYTF. The CDR3 DNA reads as TGCGCCAGCAGCCAAGGAGGGACAGGGGGTTACTATGGCTACACCTTC. The chain is built from TRBV4-1 and TRBJ1-2; 11 bases match TRBD1. CDR1 and CDR2 from the germline V gene are MGHRA and YSYEKL. This CDR3 spans 16 amino acids. The trim removed 1 base at V and 3 bases at J, leaving 4 bases unmatched.

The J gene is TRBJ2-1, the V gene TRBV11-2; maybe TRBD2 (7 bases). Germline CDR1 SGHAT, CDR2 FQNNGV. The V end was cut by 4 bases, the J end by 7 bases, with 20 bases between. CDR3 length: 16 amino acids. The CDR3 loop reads CASSSPGGGLINEQFF. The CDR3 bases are TGTGCCAGCAGCTCACCTGGGGGGGGCCTAATAAATGAGCAGTTCTTC.

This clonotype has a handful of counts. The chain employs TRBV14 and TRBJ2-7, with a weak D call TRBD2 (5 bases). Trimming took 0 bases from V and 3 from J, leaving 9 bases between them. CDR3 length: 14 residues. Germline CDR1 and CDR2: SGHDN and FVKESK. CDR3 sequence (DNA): TGTGCCAGCAGCCAAGAGAACGGAGGCTACGAGCAGTACGTC. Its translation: CASSQENGGYEQYV.

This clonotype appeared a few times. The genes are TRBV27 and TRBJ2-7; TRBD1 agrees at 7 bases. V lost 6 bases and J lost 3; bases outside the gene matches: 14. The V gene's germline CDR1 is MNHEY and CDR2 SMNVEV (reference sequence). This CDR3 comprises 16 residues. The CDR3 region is CASSRGQARGVYEQYF. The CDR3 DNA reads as TGTGCCAGCAGCCGAGGACAGGCTAGAGGAGTCTACGAGCAGTACTTC.

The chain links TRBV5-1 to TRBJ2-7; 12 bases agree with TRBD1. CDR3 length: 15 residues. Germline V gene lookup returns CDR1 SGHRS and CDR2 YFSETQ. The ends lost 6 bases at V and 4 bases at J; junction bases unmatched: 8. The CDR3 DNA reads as TGCGCCAGCACCCCCGGGACAGGGGGCCCTTACGAGCAGTACTTC. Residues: CASTPGTGGPYEQYF.

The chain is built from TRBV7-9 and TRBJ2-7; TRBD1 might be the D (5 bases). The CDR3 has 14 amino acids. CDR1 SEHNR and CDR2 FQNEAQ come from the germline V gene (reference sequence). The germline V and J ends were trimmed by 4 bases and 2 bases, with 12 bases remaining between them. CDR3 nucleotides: TGTGCCAGCAGCTACGGCAGGGATGCCTACGAGCAGTACGTC. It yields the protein CASSYGRDAYEQYV.

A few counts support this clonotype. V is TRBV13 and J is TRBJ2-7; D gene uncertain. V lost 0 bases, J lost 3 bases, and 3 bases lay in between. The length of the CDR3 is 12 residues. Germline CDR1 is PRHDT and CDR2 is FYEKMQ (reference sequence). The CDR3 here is CASSLGLYEQYV. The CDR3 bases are TGTGCCAGCAGCTTAGGCCTCTACGAGCAGTACGTC.

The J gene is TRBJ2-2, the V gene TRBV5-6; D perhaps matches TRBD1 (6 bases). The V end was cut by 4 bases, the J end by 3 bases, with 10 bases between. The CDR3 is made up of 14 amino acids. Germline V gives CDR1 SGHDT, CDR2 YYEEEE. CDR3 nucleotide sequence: TGTGCCAGCAGCACGGACAGATACACCGGGGAGCTGTTTTTT. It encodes CASSTDRYTGELFF.

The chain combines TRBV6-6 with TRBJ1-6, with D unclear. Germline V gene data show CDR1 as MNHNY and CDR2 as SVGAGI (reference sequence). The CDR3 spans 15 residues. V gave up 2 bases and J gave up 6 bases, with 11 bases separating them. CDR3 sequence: CASSYSQHLNSPLHF. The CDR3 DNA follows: TGTGCCAGCAGTTACAGTCAGCACCTTAATTCACCCCTCCACTTT.

The CDR3 DNA reads TGCGCCAGCAGTTCCCGTCGGGGCCAAGAGACCCAGTACTTC. It yields the protein CASSSRRGQETQYF. V and J are TRBV5-1 and TRBJ2-5, with D maybe TRBD2 (5 bases). Between the trimmed V and J ends, which lost 5 bases and 1 base, there was a span of 12 bases. The germline gives CDR1 SGHRS, CDR2 YFSETQ. CDR3 length equals 14 residues.

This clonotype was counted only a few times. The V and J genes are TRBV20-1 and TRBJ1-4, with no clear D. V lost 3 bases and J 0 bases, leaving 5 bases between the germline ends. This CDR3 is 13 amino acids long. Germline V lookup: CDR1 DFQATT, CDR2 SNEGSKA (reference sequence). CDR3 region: CSARRATNEKLFF. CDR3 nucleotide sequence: TGCAGTGCTAGGAGGGCAACTAATGAAAAACTGTTTTTT.

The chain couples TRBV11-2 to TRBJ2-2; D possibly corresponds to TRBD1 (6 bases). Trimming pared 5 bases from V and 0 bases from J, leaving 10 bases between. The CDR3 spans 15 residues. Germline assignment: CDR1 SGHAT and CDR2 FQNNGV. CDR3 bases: TGTGCCAGCAGCGTCTGGACAGCGAACACCGGGGAGCTGTTTTTT. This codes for CASSVWTANTGELFF.

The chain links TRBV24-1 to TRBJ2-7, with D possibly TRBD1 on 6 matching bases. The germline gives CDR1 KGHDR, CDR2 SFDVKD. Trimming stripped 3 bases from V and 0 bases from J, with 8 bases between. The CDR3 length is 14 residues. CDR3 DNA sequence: TGTGCCACCAGTGATACAGGGAGCTCCTACGAGCAGTACTTC. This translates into CATSDTGSSYEQYF.

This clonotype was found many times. The CDR3 coding sequence is TGCGCCAGCAGCCAGGCTGGGGGTTTCTCCTACGAGCAGTACTTC. As protein: CASSQAGGFSYEQYF. V and J are TRBV5-1 and TRBJ2-7; either TRBD1 or TRBD2 may supply D (5 bases each). The CDR3 extends over 15 amino acids. Germline loops: CDR1 SGHRS, CDR2 YFSETQ. V was clipped by 4 bases and J by 0 bases, with 14 bases between them.

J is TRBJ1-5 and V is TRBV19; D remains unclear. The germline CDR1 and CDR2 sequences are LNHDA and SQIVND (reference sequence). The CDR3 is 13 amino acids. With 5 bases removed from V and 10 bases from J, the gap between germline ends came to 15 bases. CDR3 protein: CASSEHTPAPQHF. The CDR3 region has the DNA TGTGCCAGTAGTGAACACACCCCGGCTCCCCAGCATTTT.

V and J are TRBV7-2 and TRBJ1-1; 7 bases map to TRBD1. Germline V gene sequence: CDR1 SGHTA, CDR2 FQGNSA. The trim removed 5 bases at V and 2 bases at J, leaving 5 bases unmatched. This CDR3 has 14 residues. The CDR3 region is CASSRRQGNTEAFF. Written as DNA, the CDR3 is TGTGCCAGCAGCCGTCGACAGGGTAACACTGAAGCTTTCTTT.

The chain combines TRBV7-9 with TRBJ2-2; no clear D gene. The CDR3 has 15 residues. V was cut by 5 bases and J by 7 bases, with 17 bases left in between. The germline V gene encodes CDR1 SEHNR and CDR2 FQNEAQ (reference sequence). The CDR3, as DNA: TGTGCCAGCAGCCGGCCGTGGGTGTCAAACGGGGAGCTGTTTTTT. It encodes CASSRPWVSNGELFF.

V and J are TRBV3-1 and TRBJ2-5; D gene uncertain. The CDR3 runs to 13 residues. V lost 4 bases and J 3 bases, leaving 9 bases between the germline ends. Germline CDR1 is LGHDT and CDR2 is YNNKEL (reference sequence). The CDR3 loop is CASSLAAKETQYF. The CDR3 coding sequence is TGTGCCAGCAGCCTTGCGGCCAAAGAGACCCAGTACTTC.

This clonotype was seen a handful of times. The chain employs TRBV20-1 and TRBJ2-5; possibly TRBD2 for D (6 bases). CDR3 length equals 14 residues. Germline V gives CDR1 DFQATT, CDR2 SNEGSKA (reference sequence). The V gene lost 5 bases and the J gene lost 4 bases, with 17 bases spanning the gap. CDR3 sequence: CSADLVAGRETQYF. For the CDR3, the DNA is TGCAGTGCTGACCTCGTGGCGGGGAGAGAGACCCAGTACTTC.

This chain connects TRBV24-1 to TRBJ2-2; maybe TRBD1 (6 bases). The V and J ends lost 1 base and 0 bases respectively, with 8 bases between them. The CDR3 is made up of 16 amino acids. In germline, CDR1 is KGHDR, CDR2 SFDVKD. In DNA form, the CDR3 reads TGTGCCACCAGTGATTTTCGGACAGCGAACACCGGGGAGCTGTTTTTT. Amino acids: CATSDFRTANTGELFF.

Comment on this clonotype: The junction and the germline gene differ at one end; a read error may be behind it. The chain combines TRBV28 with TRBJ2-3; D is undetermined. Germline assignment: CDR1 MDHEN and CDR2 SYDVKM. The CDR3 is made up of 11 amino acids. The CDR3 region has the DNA TGTGCCAGCAGTTTCCCGGATAAGCAGTATTTT. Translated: CASSFPDKQYF. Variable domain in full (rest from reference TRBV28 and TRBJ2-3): DVKVTQSSRYLVKRTGEKVFLECVQDMDHENMFWYRQDPGLGLRLIYFSYDVKMKEKGDIPEGYSVSREKKERFSLILESASTNQTSMYLCASSFPDKQYFGPGTRLTVL.

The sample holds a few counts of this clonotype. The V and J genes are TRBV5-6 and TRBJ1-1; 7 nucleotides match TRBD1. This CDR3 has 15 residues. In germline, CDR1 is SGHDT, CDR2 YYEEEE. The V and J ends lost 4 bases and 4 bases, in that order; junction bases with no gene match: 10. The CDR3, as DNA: TGTGCCAGCAGCGGTACAGGGGCCCTGGGCACTGAAGCTTTCTTT. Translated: CASSGTGALGTEAFF.

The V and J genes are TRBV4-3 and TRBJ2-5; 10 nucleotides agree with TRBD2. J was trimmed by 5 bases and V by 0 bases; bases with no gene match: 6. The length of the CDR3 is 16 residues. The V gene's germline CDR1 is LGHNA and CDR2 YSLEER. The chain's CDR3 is CASSQDPSGGWETQYF. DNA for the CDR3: TGCGCCAGCAGCCAAGATCCTAGCGGGGGATGGGAGACCCAGTACTTC.

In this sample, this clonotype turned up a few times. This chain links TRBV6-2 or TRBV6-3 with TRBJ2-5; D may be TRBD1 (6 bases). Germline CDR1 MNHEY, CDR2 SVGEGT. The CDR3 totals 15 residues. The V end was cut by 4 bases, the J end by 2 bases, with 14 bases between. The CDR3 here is CASSWAGTPQETQYF. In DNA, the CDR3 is TGTGCCAGCAGTTGGGCCGGGACACCACAAGAGACCCAGTACTTC.

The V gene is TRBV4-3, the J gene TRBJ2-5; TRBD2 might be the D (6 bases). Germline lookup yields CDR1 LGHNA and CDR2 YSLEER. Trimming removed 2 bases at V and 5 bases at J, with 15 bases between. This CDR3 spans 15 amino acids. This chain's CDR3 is CASSQLDYPGETQYF. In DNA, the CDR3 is TGCGCCAGCAGCCAATTGGACTACCCAGGGGAGACCCAGTACTTC.

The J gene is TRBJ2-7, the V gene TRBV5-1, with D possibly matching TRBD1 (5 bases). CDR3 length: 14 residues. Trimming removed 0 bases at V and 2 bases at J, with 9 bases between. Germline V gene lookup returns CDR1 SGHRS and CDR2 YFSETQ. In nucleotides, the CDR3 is TGCGCCAGCAGCTTGGTTGGGGCGACCTACGAGCAGTACTTC. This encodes CASSLVGATYEQYF.